A selection of T cell receptor beta chains follows, all from one sample in a study of T cell responses to AZD1222 COVID-19 vaccine. This table comes from immunoSEQ multiplex PCR, and its TCRdb copy is limited to in-frame clones, with some not included. This sample has about 140,000 clones, with just over 90% found just once. The sequenced sample was peripheral blood, obtained on day 0 of MenACWY control vaccination. The receptor source for this set is an adult in good health. Each CDR3 is given with its conserved first and last residue. The D gene is left open where the match is weak. The listing skips clone size in some rows; elsewhere it reads once, few, many or a size class.

D gene,clone size,J gene,V gene,CDR3 protein,CDR3 DNA
-,-,TRBJ1-3,TRBV7-2,CASSLVGWGAFSGNTIYF,TGTGCCAGCAGCTTAGTGGGTTGGGGTGCCTTCTCTGGAAACACCATATATTTT
-,-,TRBJ2-7,TRBV4-2,CASSQEEGAGSEQYF,TGTGCCAGCAGCCAAGAAGAAGGAGCGGGCAGCGAGCAGTACTTC
-,-,TRBJ2-2,TRBV6-2/TRBV6-3,CASSGMRRRGELFF,TGTGCCAGCAGTGGAATGCGGCGACGCGGGGAGCTGTTTTTT
-,-,TRBJ1-2,TRBV15,CATSRAPTERAYGYTF,TGTGCCACCAGCAGAGCGCCCACGGAAAGGGCCTATGGCTACACCTTC
-,-,TRBJ1-1,TRBV6-2/TRBV6-3,CASSRGTEAFF,TGTGCCAGCAGTCGGGGGACTGAAGCTTTCTTT
-,-,TRBJ1-1,TRBV5-1,CASSLRGRGDEAFF,TGCGCCAGCAGCTTGCGAGGGAGGGGCGATGAAGCTTTCTTT
-,once,TRBJ2-5,TRBV5-1,CASSLGRLQETQYF,TGCGCCAGCAGCTTGGGACGGCTCCAAGAGACCCAGTACTTC
-,-,TRBJ1-2,TRBV19,CASSTPSPGPGINGYTF,TGTGCCAGTAGTACTCCCTCCCCGGGACCGGGGATAAATGGCTACACCTTC
-,-,TRBJ2-1,TRBV24-1,CATSGRNEQFF,TGTGCCACGTCCGGACGCAATGAGCAGTTCTTC
TRBD1,-,TRBJ1-1,TRBV27,CASSPRTGPFAEAFF,TGTGCCAGCAGTCCCCGGACAGGGCCATTCGCTGAAGCTTTCTTT
TRBD1,few,TRBJ1-2,TRBV19,CASNNRDRDGYTF,TGTGCCAGTAACAACCGGGACAGGGATGGCTACACCTTC
-,-,TRBJ1-6,TRBV19,CASSIDLMAADNSPLHF,TGTGCCAGTAGTATAGATCTTATGGCGGCAGACAATTCACCCCTCCACTTT
-,-,TRBJ2-1,TRBV18,CASSPGERGAYNEQFF,TGTGCCAGCTCGCCCGGGGAAAGGGGGGCCTACAATGAGCAGTTCTTC
-,once,TRBJ1-1,TRBV7-3,CASSLRMGTEAFF,TGTGCCAGCAGCTTAAGGATGGGGACAGAAGCTTTCTTT
TRBD2,-,TRBJ2-2,TRBV9,CASSVLAGAVNTGELFF,TGTGCCAGCAGCGTCTTAGCGGGGGCCGTGAACACCGGGGAGCTGTTTTTT
-,-,TRBJ2-3,TRBV4-1,CASSIKSASTDTQYF,TGCGCCAGCAGCATCAAGTCAGCTAGCACAGATACGCAGTATTTT
TRBD1,few,TRBJ1-2,TRBV28,CASRWRDRGRGGYTF,TGTGCCAGCAGATGGAGGGACAGGGGGCGTGGTGGCTACACCTTC
TRBD1,-,TRBJ1-1,TRBV2,CASSWTGANTEAFF,TGTGCCAGCAGTTGGACAGGGGCGAACACTGAAGCTTTCTTT
-,-,TRBJ1-1,TRBV5-1,CASSLLPGRNTEAFF,TGCGCCAGCAGCTTGTTGCCAGGCAGGAACACTGAAGCTTTCTTT
-,-,TRBJ2-2,TRBV9,CASSVTDNGELFF,TGTGCCAGCAGCGTAACGGACAACGGGGAGCTGTTTTTT
-,-,TRBJ2-7,TRBV24-1,CATSDSPAAAYEQYF,TGTGCCACCAGTGATTCCCCCGCAGCCGCCTACGAGCAGTACTTC
-,-,TRBJ2-3,TRBV9,CASSPTPPYTDTQYF,TGTGCCAGCAGCCCGACGCCCCCGTACACAGATACGCAGTATTTT
-,-,TRBJ1-4,TRBV3-1/TRBV3-2,CASSQVTGLLKKLFF,TGTGCCAGCAGCCAAGTTACGGGTCTCTTGAAGAAACTGTTTTTT
TRBD2,-,TRBJ2-6,TRBV7-6,CASSRSGSGGANVLTF,TGTGCCAGCAGTCGTAGCGGGAGTGGTGGGGCCAACGTCCTGACTTTC
-,few,TRBJ2-1,TRBV7-2,CASSPTVQRGSNEQFF,TGTGCCAGCAGCCCGACTGTCCAGAGGGGATCAAATGAGCAGTTCTTC
TRBD2,-,TRBJ2-5,TRBV28,CASSLSGSVGETQYF,TGTGCCAGCAGTCTTAGCGGGAGTGTTGGGGAGACCCAGTACTTC
-,-,TRBJ1-5,TRBV4-2,CASSQPRSNQPQHF,TGTGCCAGCAGCCAACCCAGAAGCAATCAGCCCCAGCATTTT
-,-,TRBJ1-1,TRBV18,CASSWGQNTEAFF,TGTGCCAGCTCTTGGGGACAGAACACTGAAGCTTTCTTT
-,-,TRBJ1-5,TRBV5-5,CASSLGGAGSNQPQHF,TGTGCCAGCAGCTTGGGGGGGGCGGGTAGCAATCAGCCCCAGCATTTT
TRBD2,-,TRBJ2-3,TRBV11-2,CASSTRGAGVPDTQYF,TGTGCCAGCAGCACCCGAGGAGCGGGGGTCCCAGATACGCAGTATTTT
-,-,TRBJ2-7,TRBV5-4,CASSIGSLAHEQYF,TGTGCCAGCAGCATTGGGTCCCTGGCCCACGAGCAGTACTTC
TRBD1,-,TRBJ1-5,TRBV29-1,CSVAIGTDYSNQPQHF,TGCAGCGTCGCAATTGGGACAGACTATAGCAATCAGCCCCAGCATTTT
-,-,TRBJ2-3,TRBV12-5,CASGSMDSLGTQYF,TGTGCTAGTGGTTCTATGGACAGCTTGGGTACGCAGTATTTT
TRBD1,-,TRBJ1-5,TRBV19,CASSQTGTGNQPQHF,TGTGCCAGTAGCCAGACCGGGACAGGGAATCAGCCCCAGCATTTT
-,-,TRBJ1-5,TRBV12-3/TRBV12-4,CASSSFKTQHF,TGTGCCAGCAGTTCATTTAAAACCCAGCATTTT
TRBD1,-,TRBJ1-2,TRBV5-1,CASSAETGAANYGYTF,TGCGCCAGCAGCGCGGAGACAGGGGCCGCAAACTATGGCTACACCTTC
-,-,TRBJ2-5,TRBV19,CASSKRGFGETQYF,TGTGCCAGTAGTAAAAGGGGCTTCGGAGAGACCCAGTACTTC
-,-,TRBJ2-1,TRBV18,CASSPPGPESEQFF,TGTGCCAGCTCACCACCCGGGCCGGAGAGTGAGCAGTTCTTC